The 13 T cell receptor beta chains below come from one sample, sequenced in a study of a mutant IDH1 vaccine in newly diagnosed glioma. Sequenced by immunoSEQ multiplex PCR; TCRdb stores in-frame clones only, minus some. The sample lists under 60,000 clones; over 75% were seen once. These TCRs' antigens remain unknown. Documented time point: week 47, end of study. In every dose of vaccine, 300 ug of mutant IDH1 20-mer peptide was given alongside topical imiquimod. The sequences come from PBMCs, collected from a glioma patient whose treatment included an IDH1 peptide vaccine. The receptors originated from a woman aged 40 to 50 with glioma. Some clones in this sample may be carry-over from other donors' samples.

In its sample, this clone was seen once. The V gene is TRBV10-1, the J gene TRBJ2-7; TRBD2 agrees at 7 bases. Germline lookup yields CDR1 WNHNN and CDR2 SYGVQD (reference sequence). The junction had 10 bases not matched to a gene; V was cut back by 9 bases and J by 5 bases. CDR3 length: 13 residues. The CDR3 sequence: CASSDMAGDEQYF. As DNA, the CDR3 is TGCGCCAGTTCTGACATGGCGGGAGACGAGCAGTACTTC.

This clone is a singleton in its sample. V is TRBV19 and J is TRBJ1-5, with 8 bases identical to TRBD1. Looked up from germline, CDR1 is LNHDA and CDR2 is SQIVND (reference sequence). V was pared by 5 bases and J by 7 bases, with 1 base of the junction left unmatched. This CDR3 comprises 12 residues. This CDR3 is CASSPGGQPQHF. The CDR3 DNA is TGTGCCAGTAGTCCAGGGGGCCAGCCCCAGCATTTT.

V and J are TRBV4-1 and TRBJ1-1, with D unclear. Germline V lookup: CDR1 MGHRA, CDR2 YSYEKL. The V end was cut by 3 bases, the J end by 5 bases, with 13 bases between. The CDR3 has 14 residues. CDR3 bases: TGCGCCAGCAGCCAGGCAGTTCTACGAACTGAAGCTTTCTTT. Translating it yields CASSQAVLRTEAFF.

The chain recombines TRBV7-3 with TRBJ1-2, with D unclear. CDR3 length equals 13 residues. Germline V gene lookup returns CDR1 SGHTA and CDR2 FQGTGA. The V end was cut by 2 bases, the J end by 3 bases, with 7 bases between. The CDR3 sequence is CASSLGGYYGYTF. The CDR3 coding sequence is TGTGCCAGCAGCTTAGGCGGGTACTATGGCTACACCTTC.

The chain links TRBV10-2 to TRBJ1-2, with D uncertain. V lost 8 bases, J lost 8 bases, and 15 bases lay in between. Germline assignment: CDR1 WSHSY and CDR2 SAAADI. CDR3 size: 12 residues. The CDR3 coding sequence is TGCGCCAGCGGGGATGGGGAGGAGGGCTACACCTTC. Amino acids: CASGDGEEGYTF.

The V and J genes are TRBV4-3 and TRBJ1-1; D is uncertain. The germline V and J ends were trimmed by 0 bases and 8 bases, with 10 bases remaining between them. The length of the CDR3 is 13 residues. The germline CDR1 and CDR2 sequences are LGHNA and YSLEER. The CDR3 nucleotides are TGCGCCAGCAGCCAAGATAGTGCGACGGAAGCTTTCTTT. Its translation: CASSQDSATEAFF.

CDR3 protein: CASSQDRGGSSYEQYF. DNA for the CDR3: TGCGCCAGCAGCCAAGATCGGGGCGGTAGCTCCTACGAGCAGTACTTC. This chain links TRBV4-1 with TRBJ2-7; D is perhaps TRBD1 or TRBD2 (5 bases each). Trimming removed 0 bases from V and 0 bases from J, with 12 bases in between. This CDR3 is built from 16 residues. Germline CDR1 MGHRA, CDR2 YSYEKL.

On this clone itself: A junction end diverges from the germline sequence, so it may reflect a read error. The sample holds other DNA sequences that translate to the same CDR3. The chain carries TRBV9 and TRBJ2-2; 7 bases are a match to TRBD1. Looked up from germline, CDR1 is SGDLS and CDR2 is YYNGEE. The CDR3 length is 15 residues. The CDR3 DNA follows: TGTGCCAGCAGCGCGACAGGGATGGGCACCGGGGAGTTGTTTTTT. As protein: CASSATGMGTGELFF.

The chain recombines TRBV5-6 with TRBJ2-2, with D hard to call. Germline V gene data show CDR1 as SGHDT and CDR2 as YYEEEE. Trimming removed 6 bases from V and 4 bases from J, with 13 bases in between. This CDR3 spans 14 amino acids. The DNA for the CDR3 is TGTGCCAGCACCATTGGGGTCGGCACCGGGGAGCTGTTTTTT. Residues: CASTIGVGTGELFF.

This clone was found once. The chain joins TRBV4-1 to TRBJ2-7; the D call may be TRBD1 or TRBD2 (7 bases each). V lost 3 bases and J 2 bases, leaving 20 bases between the germline ends. Per the germline V gene, CDR1 is MGHRA and CDR2 is YSYEKL. The CDR3 covers 17 residues. CDR3 coding DNA: TGCGCCAGCAGCCATGGAGGGGAGGGGACAGATGCCTACGAGCAGTACTTC. This codes for CASSHGGEGTDAYEQYF.

This chain uses TRBV11-2 with TRBJ1-5, with D possibly being TRBD1 (5 bases). Germline assignment: CDR1 SGHAT and CDR2 FQNNGV. The CDR3 loop spans 13 amino acids. The V gene lost 5 bases and the J gene lost 7 bases, with 12 bases spanning the gap. CDR3: CASSPAGGQPQHF. The CDR3 DNA reads TGTGCCAGCAGCCCCGCGGGGGGACAGCCCCAGCATTTT.

V and J are TRBV6-5 and TRBJ2-1; no definite D call. CDR3 length equals 13 residues. V was clipped by 7 bases and J by 4 bases, with 11 bases between them. Germline V gene lookup returns CDR1 MNHEY and CDR2 SVGAGI. Here the CDR3 reads CASTRDQYNEQFF. Written as DNA, the CDR3 is TGTGCCAGCACCCGTGACCAGTACAATGAGCAGTTCTTC.

The table lists this clone with a few counts. The chain has TRBV4-3 and TRBJ1-1; TRBD1 might be the D (5 bases). The CDR3 is 14 amino acids. The V and J ends lost 0 bases and 7 bases respectively, with 12 bases between them. From germline, CDR1 is LGHNA and CDR2 YSLEER. In DNA form, the CDR3 reads TGCGCCAGCAGCCAAGACAGGGTTGGTGGTGAAGCTTTCTTT. Protein product: CASSQDRVGGEAFF.